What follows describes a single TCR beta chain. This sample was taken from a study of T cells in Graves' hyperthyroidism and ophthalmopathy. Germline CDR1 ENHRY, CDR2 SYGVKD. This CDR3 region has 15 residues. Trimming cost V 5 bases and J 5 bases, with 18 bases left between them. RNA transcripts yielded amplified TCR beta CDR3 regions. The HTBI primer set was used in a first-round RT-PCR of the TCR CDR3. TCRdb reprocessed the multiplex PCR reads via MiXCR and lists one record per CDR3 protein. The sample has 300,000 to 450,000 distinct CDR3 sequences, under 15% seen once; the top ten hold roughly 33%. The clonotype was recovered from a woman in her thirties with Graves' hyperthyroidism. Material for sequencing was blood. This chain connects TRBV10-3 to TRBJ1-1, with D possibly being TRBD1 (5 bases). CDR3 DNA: TGTGCCATCAGTCCCCGGGGCGGGGAGGGAACTGAAGCTTTCTTT. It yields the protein CAISPRGGEGTEAFF.